The clone carrying this TCR beta chain came up once. In germline, CDR1 is MNHEY, CDR2 SVGAGI. The CDR3 loop spans 15 amino acids. V was shortened by 5 bases and J by 2 bases, with 14 bases between the two germline ends. The data belong to a study of blood T cell repertoires in COVID-19. Study as a whole: Material from acute and convalescent COVID-19 was sourced from the United States, Italy and Spain.

TCRdb's table, derived via immunoSEQ multiplex PCR, lists solely in-frame clones and lacks some. Of under 300,000 clones listed, 70% to 90% are singletons. Sequencing was done on a sample of PBMCs or T cells enriched from blood (not recorded which). The sequence was obtained from a woman aged 45 to 65 who had been exposed to COVID-19. This chain uses TRBV6-5 with TRBJ2-3; a weak D match, TRBD2 (6 bases). This chain's CDR3 is CASSTGGAFTDTQYF. As DNA, the CDR3 is TGTGCCAGCAGTACCGGAGGGGCCTTCACAGATACGCAGTATTTT.